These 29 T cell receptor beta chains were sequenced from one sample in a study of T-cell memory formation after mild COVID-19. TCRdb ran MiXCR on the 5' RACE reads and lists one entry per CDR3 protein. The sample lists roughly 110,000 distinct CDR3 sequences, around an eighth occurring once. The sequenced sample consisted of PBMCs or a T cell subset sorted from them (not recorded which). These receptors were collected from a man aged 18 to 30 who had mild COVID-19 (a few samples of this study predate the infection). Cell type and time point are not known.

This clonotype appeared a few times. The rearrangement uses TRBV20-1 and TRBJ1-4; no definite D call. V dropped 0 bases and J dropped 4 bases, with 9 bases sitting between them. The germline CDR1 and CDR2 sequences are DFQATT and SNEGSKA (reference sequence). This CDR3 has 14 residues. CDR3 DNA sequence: TGCAGTGCTAGAGAGGGAGACTTTAATGAAAAACTGTTTTTT. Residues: CSAREGDFNEKLFF.

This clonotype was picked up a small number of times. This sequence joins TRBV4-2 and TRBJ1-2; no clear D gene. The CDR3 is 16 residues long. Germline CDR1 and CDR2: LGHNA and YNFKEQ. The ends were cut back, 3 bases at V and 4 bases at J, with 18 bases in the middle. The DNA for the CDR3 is TGTGCCAGCAGCCAGGAAGATATTGGAGTCCCCTATGGCTACACCTTC. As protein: CASSQEDIGVPYGYTF.

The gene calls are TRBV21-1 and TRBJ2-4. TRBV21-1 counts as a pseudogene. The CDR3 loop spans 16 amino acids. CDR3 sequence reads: CASSNREQIAKNIQYF. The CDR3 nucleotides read TGTGCCAGCAGCAATAGAGAGCAGATAGCCAAAAACATTCAGTACTTC.

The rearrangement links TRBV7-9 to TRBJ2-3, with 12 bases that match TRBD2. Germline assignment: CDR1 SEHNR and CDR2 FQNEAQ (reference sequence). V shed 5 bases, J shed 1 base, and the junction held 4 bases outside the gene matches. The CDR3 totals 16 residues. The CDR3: CASSKLAGGGTDTQYF. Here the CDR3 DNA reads TGTGCCAGCAGCAAACTAGCGGGGGGCGGCACAGATACGCAGTATTTT.

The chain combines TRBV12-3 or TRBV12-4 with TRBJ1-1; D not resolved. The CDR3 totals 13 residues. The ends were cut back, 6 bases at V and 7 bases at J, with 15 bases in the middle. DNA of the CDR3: TGTGCCAGCAGCCTAGGGCCCGTTAATGAAGCTTTCTTT. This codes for CASSLGPVNEAFF.

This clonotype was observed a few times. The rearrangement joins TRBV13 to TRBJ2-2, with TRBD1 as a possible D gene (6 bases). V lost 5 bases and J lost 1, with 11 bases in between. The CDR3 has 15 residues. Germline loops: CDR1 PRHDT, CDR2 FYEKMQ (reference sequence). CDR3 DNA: TGTGCCAGCAGCCCCCGGACAGAGAACACCGGGGAGCTGTTTTTT. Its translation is CASSPRTENTGELFF.

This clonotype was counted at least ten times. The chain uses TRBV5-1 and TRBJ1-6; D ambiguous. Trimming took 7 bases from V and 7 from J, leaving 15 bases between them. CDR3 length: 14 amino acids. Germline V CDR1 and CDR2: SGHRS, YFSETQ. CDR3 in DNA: TGCGCCAGCCGCCATAGCGGGGAAAATTCACCCCTCCACTTT. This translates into CASRHSGENSPLHF.

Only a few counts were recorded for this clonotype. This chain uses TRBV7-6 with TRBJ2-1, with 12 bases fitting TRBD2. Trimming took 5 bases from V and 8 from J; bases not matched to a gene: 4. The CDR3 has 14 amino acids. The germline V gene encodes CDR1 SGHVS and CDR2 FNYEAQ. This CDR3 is CASSIGTSGHEQFF. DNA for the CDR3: TGTGCCAGCAGCATCGGGACTAGCGGGCATGAGCAGTTCTTC.

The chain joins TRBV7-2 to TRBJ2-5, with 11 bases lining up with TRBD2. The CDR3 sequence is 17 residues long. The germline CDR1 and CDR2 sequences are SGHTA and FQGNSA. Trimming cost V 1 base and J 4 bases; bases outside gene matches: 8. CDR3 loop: CASSLGLGLADRETQYF. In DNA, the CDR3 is TGTGCCAGCAGCTTAGGCCTGGGACTAGCGGACCGAGAGACCCAGTACTTC.

The CDR3 here is CASSPRGTGTEAFF. In DNA, the CDR3 is TGTGCCAGCAGCCCCAGGGGGACGGGCACTGAAGCTTTCTTT. This chain links TRBV7-9 with TRBJ1-1, with 7 bases identical to TRBD1. The CDR3 is 14 residues long. V was pared by 5 bases and J by 4 bases, with 7 bases of the junction left unmatched. Germline CDR1 reads SEHNR; CDR2 reads FQNEAQ (reference sequence).

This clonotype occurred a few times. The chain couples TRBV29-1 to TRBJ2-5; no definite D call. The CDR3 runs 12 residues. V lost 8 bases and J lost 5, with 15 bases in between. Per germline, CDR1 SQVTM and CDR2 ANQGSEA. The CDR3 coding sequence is TGCAGCCATCTAGGGCTACGGGAGACCCAGTACTTC. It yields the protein CSHLGLRETQYF.

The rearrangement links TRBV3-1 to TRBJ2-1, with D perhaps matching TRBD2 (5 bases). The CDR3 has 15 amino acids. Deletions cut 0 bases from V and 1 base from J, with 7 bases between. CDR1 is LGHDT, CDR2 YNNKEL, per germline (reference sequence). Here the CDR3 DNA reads TGTGCCAGCAGCCAAGATTCGGGGTCCTACAATGAGCAGTTCTTC. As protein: CASSQDSGSYNEQFF.

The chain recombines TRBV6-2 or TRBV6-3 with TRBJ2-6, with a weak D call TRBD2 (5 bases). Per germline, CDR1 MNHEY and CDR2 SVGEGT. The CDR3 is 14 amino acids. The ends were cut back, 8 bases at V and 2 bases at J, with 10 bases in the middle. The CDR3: CASLRETGANVLTF. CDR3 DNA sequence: TGTGCCAGCCTGAGGGAGACTGGGGCCAACGTCCTGACTTTC.

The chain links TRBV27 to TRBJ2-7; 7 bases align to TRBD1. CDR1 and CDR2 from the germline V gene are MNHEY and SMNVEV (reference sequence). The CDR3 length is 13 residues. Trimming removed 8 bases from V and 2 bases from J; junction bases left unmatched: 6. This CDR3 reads CASQRQGPYEQYF. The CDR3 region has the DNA TGTGCCAGCCAGAGACAGGGACCCTACGAGCAGTACTTC.

The CDR3 protein is CSVVRGGPHYEQYF. The CDR3 DNA sequence: TGCAGCGTTGTTAGGGGCGGCCCGCACTACGAGCAGTACTTC. The chain joins TRBV29-1 to TRBJ2-7, with TRBD1 as a possible D gene (5 bases). Germline V CDR1 and CDR2: SQVTM, ANQGSEA. V was pared by 4 bases and J by 3 bases, with 16 bases between. The CDR3 spans 14 residues.

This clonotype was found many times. CDR3 region: CASSPSGWVEDEQFF. The CDR3 bases are TGTGCCAGCAGCCCCTCAGGTTGGGTTGAAGATGAGCAGTTCTTC. The rearrangement uses TRBV7-2 and TRBJ2-1; the D is unclear. The CDR3 covers 15 residues. V shed 5 bases and J shed 8 bases, with 19 bases lying between them. Per the germline V gene, CDR1 is SGHTA and CDR2 is FQGNSA.

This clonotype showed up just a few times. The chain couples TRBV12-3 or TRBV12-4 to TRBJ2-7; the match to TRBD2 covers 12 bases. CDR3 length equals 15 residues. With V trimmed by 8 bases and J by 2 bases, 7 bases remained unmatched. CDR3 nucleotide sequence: TGTGCCAGCTCCCTGGGACTAGCGGGTCCCTACGAGCAGTACGTC. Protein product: CASSLGLAGPYEQYV.

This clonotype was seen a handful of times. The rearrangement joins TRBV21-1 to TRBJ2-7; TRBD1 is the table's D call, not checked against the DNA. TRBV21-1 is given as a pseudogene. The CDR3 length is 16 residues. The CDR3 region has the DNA TGTGCCAGCAGCAAAGGTGCTCTCGCCGGGTCCTACGAGCAGTACTTC. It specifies CASSKGALAGSYEQYF.

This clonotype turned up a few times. CDR3 region: CASSVAEWVNYGYTF. The CDR3 DNA follows: TGTGCCAGCAGCGTAGCGGAATGGGTAAACTATGGCTACACCTTC. The J gene is TRBJ1-2, the V gene TRBV9; no definite D call. Looked up from germline, CDR1 is SGDLS and CDR2 is YYNGEE. The CDR3 covers 15 residues. V gave up 0 bases and J gave up 2 bases, with 11 bases separating them.

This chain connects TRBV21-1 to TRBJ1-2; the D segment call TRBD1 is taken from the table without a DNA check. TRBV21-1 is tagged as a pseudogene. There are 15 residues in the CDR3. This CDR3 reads CASSSVGRPALGYTF. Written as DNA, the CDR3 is TGTGCCAGCAGCAGCGTCGGCAGGCCTGCCCTGGGCTACACCTTC.

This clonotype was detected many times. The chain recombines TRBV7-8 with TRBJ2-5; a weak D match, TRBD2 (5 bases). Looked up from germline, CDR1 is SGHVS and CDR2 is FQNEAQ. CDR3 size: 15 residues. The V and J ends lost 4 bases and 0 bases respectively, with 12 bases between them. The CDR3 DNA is TGTGCCAGCAGCTCCTGGACTCGGAACCAAGAGACCCAGTACTTC. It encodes CASSSWTRNQETQYF.

CDR3 nucleotide sequence: TGTGCCAGCAGCGCACTGACAGGGGGCGCGAATCAGCCCCAGCATTTT. Its protein is CASSALTGGANQPQHF. V usage is TRBV5-5 and J usage is TRBJ1-5, with 10 nucleotides matching TRBD1. Germline V gives CDR1 SGHKS, CDR2 YYEKEE (reference sequence). With 4 bases clipped from V and 4 bases from J, the junction kept 8 bases outside the gene matches. The CDR3 is made up of 16 amino acids.

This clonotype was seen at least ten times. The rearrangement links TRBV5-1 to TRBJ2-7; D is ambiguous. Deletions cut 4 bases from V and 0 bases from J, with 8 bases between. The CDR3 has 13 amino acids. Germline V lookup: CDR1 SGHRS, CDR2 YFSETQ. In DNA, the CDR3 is TGCGCCAGCAGCGGAGCCAACTCCTACGAGCAGTACTTC. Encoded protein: CASSGANSYEQYF.

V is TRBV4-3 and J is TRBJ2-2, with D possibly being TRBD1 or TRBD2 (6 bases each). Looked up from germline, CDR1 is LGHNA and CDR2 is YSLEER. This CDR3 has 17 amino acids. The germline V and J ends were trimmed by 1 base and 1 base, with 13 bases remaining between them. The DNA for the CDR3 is TGCGCCAGCAGCCAAGTCGGGCGGGGACAGAACACCGGGGAGCTGTTTTTT. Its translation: CASSQVGRGQNTGELFF.

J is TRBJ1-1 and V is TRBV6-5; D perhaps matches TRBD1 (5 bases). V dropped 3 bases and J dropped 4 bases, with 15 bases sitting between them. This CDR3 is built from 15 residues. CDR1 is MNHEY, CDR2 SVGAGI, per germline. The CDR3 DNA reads TGTGCCAGCAGTTATGGGGCGGGCCGGAGCACTGAAGCTTTCTTT. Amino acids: CASSYGAGRSTEAFF.

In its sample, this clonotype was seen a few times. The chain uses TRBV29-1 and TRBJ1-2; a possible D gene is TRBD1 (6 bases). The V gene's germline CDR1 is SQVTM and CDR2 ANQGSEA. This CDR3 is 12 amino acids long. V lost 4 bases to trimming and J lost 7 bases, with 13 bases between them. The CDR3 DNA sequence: TGCAGCGTTGTAGGGGGGCAGGCTGGCTACACCTTC. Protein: CSVVGGQAGYTF.

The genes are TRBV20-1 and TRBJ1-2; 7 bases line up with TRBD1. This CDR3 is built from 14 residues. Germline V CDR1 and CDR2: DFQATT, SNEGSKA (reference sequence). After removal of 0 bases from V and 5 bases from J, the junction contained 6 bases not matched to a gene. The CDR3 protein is CSARDSGTEYGYTF. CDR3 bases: TGCAGTGCTAGAGACTCCGGGACAGAGTATGGCTACACCTTC.

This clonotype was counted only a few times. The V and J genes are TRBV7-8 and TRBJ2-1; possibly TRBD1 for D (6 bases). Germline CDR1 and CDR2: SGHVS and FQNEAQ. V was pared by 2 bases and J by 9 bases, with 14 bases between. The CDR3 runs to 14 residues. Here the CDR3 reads CASSLSLGAGEQFF. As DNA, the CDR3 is TGTGCCAGCAGCTTATCGTTGGGGGCCGGTGAGCAGTTCTTC.

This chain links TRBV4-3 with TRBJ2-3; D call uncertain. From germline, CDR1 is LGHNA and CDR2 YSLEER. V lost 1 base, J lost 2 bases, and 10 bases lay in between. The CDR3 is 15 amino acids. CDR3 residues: CASSQGVGVTDTQYF. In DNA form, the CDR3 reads TGCGCCAGCAGCCAAGGAGTGGGTGTCACAGATACGCAGTATTTT.